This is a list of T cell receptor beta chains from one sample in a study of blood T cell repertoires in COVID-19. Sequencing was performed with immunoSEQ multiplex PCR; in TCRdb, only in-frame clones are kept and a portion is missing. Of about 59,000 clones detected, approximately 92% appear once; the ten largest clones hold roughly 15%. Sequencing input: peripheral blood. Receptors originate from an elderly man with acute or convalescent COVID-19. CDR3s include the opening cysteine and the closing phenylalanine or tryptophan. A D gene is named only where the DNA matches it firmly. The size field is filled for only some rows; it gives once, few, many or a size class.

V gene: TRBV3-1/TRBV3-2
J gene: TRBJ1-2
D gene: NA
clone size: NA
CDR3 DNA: TGTGCCAGCAGCCAAGAAGGAAGCGGATACAGTGGCTACACCTTC
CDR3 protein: CASSQEGSGYSGYTF

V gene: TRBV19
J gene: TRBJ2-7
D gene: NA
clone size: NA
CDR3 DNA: TGTGCCACCCTACCCCCCGACTACGAGCAGTACTTC
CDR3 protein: CATLPPDYEQYF

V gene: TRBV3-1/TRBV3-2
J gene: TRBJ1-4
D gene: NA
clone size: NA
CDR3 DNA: TGTGCCAGCAGCCAAGTGGGGGGTGTATCCGAAAAACTGTTTTTT
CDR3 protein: CASSQVGGVSEKLFF

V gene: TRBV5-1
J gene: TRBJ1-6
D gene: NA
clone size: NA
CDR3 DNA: TGCGCCAGCAGCTTGGCCACCGTCGGGGGGAATTCACCCCTCCACTTT
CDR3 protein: CASSLATVGGNSPLHF

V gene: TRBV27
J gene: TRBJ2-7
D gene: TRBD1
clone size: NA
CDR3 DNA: TGTGCCAGCTATTCCCTCCGGGACCCAGGGGGCGAGCAGTACTTC
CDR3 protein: CASYSLRDPGGEQYF

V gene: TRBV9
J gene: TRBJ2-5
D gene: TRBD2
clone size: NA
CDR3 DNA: TGTGCCAGCAGCGTAGGCCAGCGGGGGGCACAAGAGACCCAGTACTTC
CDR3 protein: CASSVGQRGAQETQYF

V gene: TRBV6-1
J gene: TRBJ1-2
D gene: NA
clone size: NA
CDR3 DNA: TGTGCCAGCAGTGAAGGGGGGGGAGGTAACTATGGCTACACCTTC
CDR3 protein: CASSEGGGGNYGYTF

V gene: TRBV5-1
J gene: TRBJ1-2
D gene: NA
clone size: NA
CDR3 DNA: TGCGCCAGCAGCTTGGGGGGGCAGGTCAACTATGGCTACACCTTC
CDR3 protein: CASSLGGQVNYGYTF

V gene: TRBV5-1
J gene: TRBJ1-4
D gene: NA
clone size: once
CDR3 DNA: TGCGCCAGCAGCGTCCAGGGTGCAACTAATGAAAAACTGTTTTTT
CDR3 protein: CASSVQGATNEKLFF

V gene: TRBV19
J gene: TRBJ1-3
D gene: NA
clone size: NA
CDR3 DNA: TGTGCCAGTACCGATAGGCGGAGAGGAAACACCATATATTTT
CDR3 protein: CASTDRRRGNTIYF

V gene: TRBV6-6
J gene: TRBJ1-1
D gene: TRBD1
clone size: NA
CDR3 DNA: TGTGCCAGCAGAGGACAGGGGGACACTGAAGCTTTCTTT
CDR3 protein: CASRGQGDTEAFF

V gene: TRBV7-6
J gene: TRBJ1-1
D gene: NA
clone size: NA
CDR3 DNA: TGTGCCAGCAGCTTAGTCTTACAGGGTCAATCGGAAGCTTTCTTT
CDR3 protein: CASSLVLQGQSEAFF

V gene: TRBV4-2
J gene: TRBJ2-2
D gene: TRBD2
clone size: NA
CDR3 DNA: TGTGCCAGCAGCCGGACTAGCGGGGGGGCCGGGGAGCTGTTTTTT
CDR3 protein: CASSRTSGGAGELFF

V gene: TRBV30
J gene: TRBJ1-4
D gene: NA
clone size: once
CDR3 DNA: TGTGCCTGGAGTGGATCCGGTACTAATGAAAAACTGTTTTTT
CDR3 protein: CAWSGSGTNEKLFF

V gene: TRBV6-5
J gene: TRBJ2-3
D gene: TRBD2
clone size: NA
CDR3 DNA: TGTGCCAGCAGCTGGGGGCTAGCGGGGGATACGACGCAGTATTTT
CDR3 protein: CASSWGLAGDTTQYF

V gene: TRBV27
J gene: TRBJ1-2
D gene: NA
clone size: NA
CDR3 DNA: TGTGCCAGCAGTCTAAACTCCTGGACAGCTGGCTATGGCTACACCTTC
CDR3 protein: CASSLNSWTAGYGYTF

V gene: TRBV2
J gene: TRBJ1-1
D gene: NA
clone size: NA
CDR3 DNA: TGTGCCAGCTCCCCGTTCGGGACTGAAGCTTTCTTT
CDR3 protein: CASSPFGTEAFF

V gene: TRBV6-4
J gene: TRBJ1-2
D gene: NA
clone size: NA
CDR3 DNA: TGTGCCAGCAGACCGGAGGGCAACTATGGCTACACCTTC
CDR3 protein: CASRPEGNYGYTF

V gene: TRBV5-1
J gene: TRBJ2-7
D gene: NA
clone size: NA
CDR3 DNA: TGCGCCAGCAGCTTGGCTCCGGGCTACGAGCAGTACTTC
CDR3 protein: CASSLAPGYEQYF

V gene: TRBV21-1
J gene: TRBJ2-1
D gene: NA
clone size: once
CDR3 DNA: TGTGCCAGCAGCAAAGGGAGCGGGGGGCTTCTTCGGTCCGATGAGCAGTTCTTC
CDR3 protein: CASSKGSGGLLRSDEQFF

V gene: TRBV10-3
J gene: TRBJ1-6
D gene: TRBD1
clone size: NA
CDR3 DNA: TGTGCCATCAGTGACCGGGACAGATATTCACCCCTCCACTTT
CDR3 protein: CAISDRDRYSPLHF

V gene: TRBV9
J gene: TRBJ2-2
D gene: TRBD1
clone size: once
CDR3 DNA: TGTGCCAGCAGCTCTATGGGACAGTACACCGGGGAGCTGTTTTTT
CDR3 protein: CASSSMGQYTGELFF

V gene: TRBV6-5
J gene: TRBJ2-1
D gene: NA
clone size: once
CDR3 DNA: TGTGCCAGCAGTCGGCCAGGATCCTACAATGAGCAGTTCTTC
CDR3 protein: CASSRPGSYNEQFF

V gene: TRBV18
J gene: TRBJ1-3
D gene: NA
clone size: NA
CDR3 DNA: TGTGCCAGCTCACCCGGCTCTGGAAACACCATATATTTT
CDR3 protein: CASSPGSGNTIYF

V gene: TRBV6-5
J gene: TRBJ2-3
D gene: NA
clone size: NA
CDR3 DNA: TGTGCCAGCAGGGGGACTAGCACAGATACGCAGTATTTT
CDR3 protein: CASRGTSTDTQYF

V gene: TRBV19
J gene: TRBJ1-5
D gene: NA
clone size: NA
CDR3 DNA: TGTGCCAGTAGTACCGCCGGGGGGGCAAGCCAGCCCCAGCATTTT
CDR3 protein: CASSTAGGASQPQHF

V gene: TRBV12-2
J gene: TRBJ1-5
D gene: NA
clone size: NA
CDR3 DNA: TGTGCAAGTCGCTTAGCCCAGGGGTTGGGTCAGCCCCAGCATTTT
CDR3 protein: CASRLAQGLGQPQHF